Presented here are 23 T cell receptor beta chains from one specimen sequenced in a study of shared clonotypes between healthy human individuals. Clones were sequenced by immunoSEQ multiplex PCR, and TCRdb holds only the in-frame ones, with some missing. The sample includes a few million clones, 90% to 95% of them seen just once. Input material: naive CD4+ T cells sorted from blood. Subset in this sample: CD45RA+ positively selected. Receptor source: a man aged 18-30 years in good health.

In nucleotides, the CDR3 is TGTGCCAGCAGCTTCAAAACAGGGGGAATCTACAATGAGCAGTTCTTC. It specifies CASSFKTGGIYNEQFF. This chain uses TRBV5-4 with TRBJ2-1; 8 nucleotides match TRBD1. The CDR3 length is 16 residues. Per germline, CDR1 SGHNT and CDR2 YYREEE (reference sequence). V was pared by 2 bases and J by 3 bases, with 7 bases of the junction left unmatched.

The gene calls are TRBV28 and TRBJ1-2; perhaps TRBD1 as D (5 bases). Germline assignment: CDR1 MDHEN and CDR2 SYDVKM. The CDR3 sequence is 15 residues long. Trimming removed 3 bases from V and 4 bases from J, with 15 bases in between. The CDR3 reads CASSFPLGPFYGYTF. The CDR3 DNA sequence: TGTGCCAGCAGTTTCCCCTTGGGACCGTTCTATGGCTACACCTTC.

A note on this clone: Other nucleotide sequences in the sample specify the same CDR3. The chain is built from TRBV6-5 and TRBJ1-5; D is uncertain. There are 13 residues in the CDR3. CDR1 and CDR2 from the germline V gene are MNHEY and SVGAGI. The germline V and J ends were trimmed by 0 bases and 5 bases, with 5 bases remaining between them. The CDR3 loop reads CASSYSRDQPQHF. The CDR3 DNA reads TGTGCCAGCAGTTACTCGAGGGATCAGCCCCAGCATTTT.

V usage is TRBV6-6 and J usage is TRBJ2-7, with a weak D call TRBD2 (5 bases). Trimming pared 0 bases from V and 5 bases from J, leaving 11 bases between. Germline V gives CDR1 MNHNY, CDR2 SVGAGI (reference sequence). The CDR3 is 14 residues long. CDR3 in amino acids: CASSYSPRRDEQYF. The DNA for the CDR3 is TGTGCCAGCAGTTACTCCCCCCGGCGGGACGAGCAGTACTTC.

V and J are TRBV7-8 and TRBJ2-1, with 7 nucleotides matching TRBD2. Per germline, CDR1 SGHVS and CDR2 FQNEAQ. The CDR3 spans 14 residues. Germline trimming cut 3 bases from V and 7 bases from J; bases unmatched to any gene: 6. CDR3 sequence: CASSLGRAENEQFF. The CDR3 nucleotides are TGTGCCAGCAGCTTGGGGAGGGCCGAAAATGAGCAGTTCTTC.

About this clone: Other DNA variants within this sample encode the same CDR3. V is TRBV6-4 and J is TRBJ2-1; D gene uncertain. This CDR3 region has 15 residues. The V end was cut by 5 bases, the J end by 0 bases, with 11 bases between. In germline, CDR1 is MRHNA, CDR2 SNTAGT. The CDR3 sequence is CASSRDSSSYNEQFF. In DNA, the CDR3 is TGTGCCAGCAGTAGGGATTCGAGCTCCTACAATGAGCAGTTCTTC.

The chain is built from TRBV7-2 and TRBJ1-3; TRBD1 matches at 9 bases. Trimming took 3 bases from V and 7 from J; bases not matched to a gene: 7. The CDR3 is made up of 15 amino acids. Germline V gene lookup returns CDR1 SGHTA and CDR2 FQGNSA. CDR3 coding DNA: TGTGCCAGCAGCTTGGACGACAGGGGGAGGAACACCATATATTTT. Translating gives CASSLDDRGRNTIYF.

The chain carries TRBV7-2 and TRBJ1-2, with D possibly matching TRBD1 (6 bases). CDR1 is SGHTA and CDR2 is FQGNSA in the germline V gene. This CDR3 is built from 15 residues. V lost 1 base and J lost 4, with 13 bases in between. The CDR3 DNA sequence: TGTGCCAGCAGCTTAGTGGGGGGGGCCACCTATGGCTACACCTTC. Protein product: CASSLVGGATYGYTF.

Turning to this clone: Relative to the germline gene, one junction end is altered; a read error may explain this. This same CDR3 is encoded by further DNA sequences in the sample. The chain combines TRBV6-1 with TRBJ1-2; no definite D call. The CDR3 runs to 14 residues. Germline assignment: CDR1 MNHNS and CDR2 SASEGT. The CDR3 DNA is TGTGCCAGCAGCGAAGGAGGGAGGGTCTATGGCTACACCTTC. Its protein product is CASSEGGRVYGYTF.

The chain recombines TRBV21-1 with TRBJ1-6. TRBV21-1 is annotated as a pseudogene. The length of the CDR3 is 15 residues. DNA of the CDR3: TGTGCCAGCAGCAGAAACTTCCGGACCGATTCACCCCTCCACTTT. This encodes CASSRNFRTDSPLHF.

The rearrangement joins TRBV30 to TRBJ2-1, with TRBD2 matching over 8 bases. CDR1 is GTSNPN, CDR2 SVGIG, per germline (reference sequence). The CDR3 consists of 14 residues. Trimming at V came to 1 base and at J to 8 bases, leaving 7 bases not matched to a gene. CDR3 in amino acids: CAWSGGLGFHEQFF. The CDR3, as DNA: TGTGCCTGGAGTGGGGGACTAGGTTTCCATGAGCAGTTCTTC.

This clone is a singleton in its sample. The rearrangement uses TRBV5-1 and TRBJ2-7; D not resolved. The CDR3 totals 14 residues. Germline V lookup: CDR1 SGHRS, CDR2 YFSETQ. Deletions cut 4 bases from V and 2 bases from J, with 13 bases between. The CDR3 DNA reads TGCGCCAGCAGCCAGACCGGGCCGCCCTACGAGCAGTACTTC. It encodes CASSQTGPPYEQYF.

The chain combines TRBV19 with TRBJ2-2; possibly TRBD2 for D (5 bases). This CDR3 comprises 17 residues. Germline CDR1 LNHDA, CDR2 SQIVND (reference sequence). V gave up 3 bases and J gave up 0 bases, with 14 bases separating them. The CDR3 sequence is CASSMSPGNTNTGELFF. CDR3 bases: TGTGCCAGTAGTATGTCCCCGGGAAATACGAACACCGGGGAGCTGTTTTTT.

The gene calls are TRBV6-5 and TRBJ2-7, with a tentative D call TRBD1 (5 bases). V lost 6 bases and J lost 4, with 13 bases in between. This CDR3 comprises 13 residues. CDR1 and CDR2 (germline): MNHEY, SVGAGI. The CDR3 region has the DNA TGTGCCAGCAGCCAGGGTGCGCATTACGAGCAGTACTTC. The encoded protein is CASSQGAHYEQYF.

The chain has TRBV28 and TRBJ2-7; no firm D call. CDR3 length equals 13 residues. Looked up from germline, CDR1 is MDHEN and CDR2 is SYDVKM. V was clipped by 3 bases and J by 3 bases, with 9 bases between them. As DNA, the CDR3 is TGTGCCAGCAGTTTGGAGACCTACTACGAGCAGTACTTC. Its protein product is CASSLETYYEQYF.

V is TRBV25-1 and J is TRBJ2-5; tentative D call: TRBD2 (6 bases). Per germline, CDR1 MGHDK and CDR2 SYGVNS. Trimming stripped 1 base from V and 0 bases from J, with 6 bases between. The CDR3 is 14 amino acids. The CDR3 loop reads CASSEWDYQETQYF. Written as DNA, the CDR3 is TGTGCCAGCAGTGAATGGGACTACCAAGAGACCCAGTACTTC.

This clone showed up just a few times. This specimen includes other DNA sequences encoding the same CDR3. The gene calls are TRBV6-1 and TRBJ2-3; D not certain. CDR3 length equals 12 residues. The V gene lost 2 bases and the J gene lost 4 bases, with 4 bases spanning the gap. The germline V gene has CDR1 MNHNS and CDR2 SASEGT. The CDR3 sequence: CASSERADTQYF. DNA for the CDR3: TGTGCCAGCAGTGAAAGGGCAGATACGCAGTATTTT.

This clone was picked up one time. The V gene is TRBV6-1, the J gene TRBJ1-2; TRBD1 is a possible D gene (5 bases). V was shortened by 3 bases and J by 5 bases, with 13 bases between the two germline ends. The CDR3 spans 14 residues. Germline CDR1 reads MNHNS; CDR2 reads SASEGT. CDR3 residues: CASSEGTGTYGYTF. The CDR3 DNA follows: TGTGCCAGCAGTGAGGGGACGGGAACTTATGGCTACACCTTC.

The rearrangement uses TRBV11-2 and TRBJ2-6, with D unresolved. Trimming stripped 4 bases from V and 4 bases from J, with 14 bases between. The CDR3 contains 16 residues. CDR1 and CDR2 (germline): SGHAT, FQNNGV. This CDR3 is CASSSPYTSGANVLTF. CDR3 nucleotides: TGTGCCAGCAGCTCCCCTTACACGTCCGGGGCCAACGTCCTGACTTTC.

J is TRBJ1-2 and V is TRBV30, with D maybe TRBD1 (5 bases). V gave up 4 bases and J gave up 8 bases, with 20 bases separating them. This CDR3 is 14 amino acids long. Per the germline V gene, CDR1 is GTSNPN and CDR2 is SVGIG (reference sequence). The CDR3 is CAWIPGLSLGGYTF. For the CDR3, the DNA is TGTGCCTGGATTCCGGGGCTGTCCCTAGGAGGCTACACCTTC.

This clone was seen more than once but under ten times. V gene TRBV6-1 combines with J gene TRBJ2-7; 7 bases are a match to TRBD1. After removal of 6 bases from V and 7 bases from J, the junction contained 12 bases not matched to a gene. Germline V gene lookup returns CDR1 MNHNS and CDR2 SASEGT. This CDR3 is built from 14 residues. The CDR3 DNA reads TGTGCCAGCAGACGCTCGGGACAGTCAATGGAGCAGTACTTC. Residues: CASRRSGQSMEQYF.

CDR3 bases: TGTGCCAGCAGCCCGCGACTAGGGGGCCAAGAGACCCAGTACTTC. Its translation: CASSPRLGGQETQYF. This sequence joins TRBV7-9 and TRBJ2-5; the D call may be TRBD1 or TRBD2 (6 bases each). V dropped 5 bases and J dropped 1 base, with 14 bases sitting between them. Germline values: CDR1 SEHNR, CDR2 FQNEAQ (reference sequence). The CDR3 totals 15 residues.

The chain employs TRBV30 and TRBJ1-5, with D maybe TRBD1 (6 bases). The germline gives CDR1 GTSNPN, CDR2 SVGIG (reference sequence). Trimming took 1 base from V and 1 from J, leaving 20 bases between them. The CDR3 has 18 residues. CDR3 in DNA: TGTGCCTGGAGTGGGGCGTTGTTGGGGGCAGGGAGCAATCAGCCCCAGCATTTT. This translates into CAWSGALLGAGSNQPQHF.